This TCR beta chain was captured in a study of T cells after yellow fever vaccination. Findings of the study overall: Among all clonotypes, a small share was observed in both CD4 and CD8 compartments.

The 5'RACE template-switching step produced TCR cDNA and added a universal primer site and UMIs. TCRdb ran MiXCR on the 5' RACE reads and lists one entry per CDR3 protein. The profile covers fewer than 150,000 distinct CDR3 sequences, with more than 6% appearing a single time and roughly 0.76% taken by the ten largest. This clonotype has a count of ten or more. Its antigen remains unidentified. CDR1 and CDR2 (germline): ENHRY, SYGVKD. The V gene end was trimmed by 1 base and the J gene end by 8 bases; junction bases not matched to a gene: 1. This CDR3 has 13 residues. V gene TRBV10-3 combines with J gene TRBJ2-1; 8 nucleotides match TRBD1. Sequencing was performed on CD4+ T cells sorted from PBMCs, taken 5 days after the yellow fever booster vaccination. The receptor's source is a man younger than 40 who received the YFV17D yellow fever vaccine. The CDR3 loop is CAISELTGDEQFF. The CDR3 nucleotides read TGTGCCATCAGTGAGTTGACAGGGGATGAGCAGTTCTTC.